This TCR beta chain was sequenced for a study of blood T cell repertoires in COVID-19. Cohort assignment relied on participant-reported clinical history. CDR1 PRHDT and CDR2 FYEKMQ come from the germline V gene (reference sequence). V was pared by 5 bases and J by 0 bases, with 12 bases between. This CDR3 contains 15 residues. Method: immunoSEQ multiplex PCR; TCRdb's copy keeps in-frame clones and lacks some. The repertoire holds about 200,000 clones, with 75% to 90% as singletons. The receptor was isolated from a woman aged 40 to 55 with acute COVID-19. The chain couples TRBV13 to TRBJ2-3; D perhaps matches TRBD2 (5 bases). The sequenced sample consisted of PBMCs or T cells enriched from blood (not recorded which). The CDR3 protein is CASSQDSHSTDTQYF. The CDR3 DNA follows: TGTGCCAGCAGCCAGGACTCCCATAGCACAGATACGCAGTATTTT.